This T cell receptor beta chain was recorded in a study of blood T cell repertoires in COVID-19. Sequencing was performed with immunoSEQ multiplex PCR; in TCRdb, only in-frame clones are kept and a portion is missing. The table includes 65,000 to 90,000 clones, roughly 88% detected once. Germline-derived CDR1 and CDR2 are SGHNT and YYREEE (reference sequence). The J segment lost 2 bases and the V segment lost 2 bases, leaving 6 bases of the junction unmatched. This CDR3 spans 16 amino acids. The TCR comes from a man aged 50 or older with active COVID-19. The chain uses TRBV5-4 and TRBJ2-3; 9 bases agree with TRBD2. The specimen was peripheral blood. In DNA, the CDR3 is TGTGCCAGCAGCTTCGACAGACTAGCGGCCACAGATACGCAGTATTTT. Translation gives CASSFDRLAATDTQYF.